These 32 T cell receptor beta chains came from one sample sequenced in a study of cytomegalovirus exposure and HLA in healthy donors. Amplification used 60 Vbeta primers and 13 Jbeta primers. Generated by immunoSEQ multiplex PCR, the TCRdb table keeps only in-frame clones and is missing some. In the table there are 110,000 to 150,000 clones, approximately 70% of which are singletons. The sample consisted of PBMCs. The receptor set was obtained from a woman aged 40 to 50 in good health and CMV-seronegative.

Here the CDR3 reads CASSTTSEAFF. CDR3 bases: TGTGCCAGCAGTACGACAAGTGAAGCTTTCTTT. This sequence joins TRBV2 and TRBJ1-1; D is unresolved. Germline V gene lookup returns CDR1 SNHLY and CDR2 FYNNEI. V lost 5 bases, J lost 7 bases, and 8 bases lay in between. This CDR3 region has 11 residues. The variable domain in full, completed from reference TRBV2 and TRBJ1-1, reads EPEVTQTPSHQVTQMGQEVILRCVPISNHLYFYWYRQILGQKVEFLVSFYNNEISEKSEIFDDQFSVERPDGSNFTLKIRSTKLEDSAMYFCASSTTSEAFFGQGTRLTVV.

V usage is TRBV4-1 and J usage is TRBJ2-1, with D possibly being TRBD1 (5 bases). V lost 1 base to trimming and J lost 7 bases, with 11 bases between them. Germline V gene data show CDR1 as MGHRA and CDR2 as YSYEKL. CDR3 length: 14 residues. DNA of the CDR3: TGCGCCAGCAGCCAAGTGCAGGGCCGAAATGAGCAGTTCTTC. It specifies CASSQVQGRNEQFF.

The chain uses TRBV6-1 and TRBJ1-4, with D perhaps matching TRBD1 (5 bases). V lost 3 bases, J lost 4 bases, and 12 bases lay in between. The CDR3 loop spans 15 amino acids. The germline gives CDR1 MNHNS, CDR2 SASEGT. CDR3 sequence (DNA): TGTGCCAGCAGTGATTCCGGAGGGGTTAATGAAAAACTGTTTTTT. This translates into CASSDSGGVNEKLFF.

The chain combines TRBV14 with TRBJ2-1, with D perhaps matching TRBD1 (5 bases). The CDR3 totals 18 residues. From germline, CDR1 is SGHDN and CDR2 FVKESK. Trimming took 0 bases from V and 0 from J, leaving 15 bases between them. CDR3 DNA: TGTGCCAGCAGCCAAGATTGGTTAGGGGTGGGCTCCTACAATGAGCAGTTCTTC. Translated: CASSQDWLGVGSYNEQFF.

In nucleotides, the CDR3 is TGTGCCAGTAGTATAGGTTGGGGCTTGAACACTGAAGCTTTCTTT. This gives the protein CASSIGWGLNTEAFF. The chain employs TRBV19 and TRBJ1-1; a weak D match, TRBD1 (5 bases). Germline-derived CDR1 and CDR2 are LNHDA and SQIVND (reference sequence). Trimming left V 1 base short and J 0 bases short, with 9 bases between. The CDR3 contains 15 residues.

The chain employs TRBV29-1 and TRBJ1-2; the match to TRBD1 covers 7 bases. Per germline, CDR1 SQVTM and CDR2 ANQGSEA. V lost 4 bases and J lost 7; bases outside the gene matches: 9. CDR3 length: 13 amino acids. CDR3 in DNA: TGCAGCGTTGCGACAGGGAATGAGCGTGGCTACACCTTC. This codes for CSVATGNERGYTF.

This chain connects TRBV14 to TRBJ2-1, with 8 bases that match TRBD2. This CDR3 comprises 15 residues. Germline loops: CDR1 SGHDN, CDR2 FVKESK. The V segment lost 0 bases and the J segment 8 bases; nucleotides outside the gene matches: 6. The DNA of the CDR3 is TGTGCCAGCAGCCAAGAGATTAGCGGGACCGATGAGCAGTTCTTC. Its protein product is CASSQEISGTDEQFF.

The J gene is TRBJ2-1, the V gene TRBV15; unclear D gene. Looked up from germline, CDR1 is LNHNV and CDR2 is YYDKDF (reference sequence). With 3 bases removed from V and 0 bases from J, the gap between germline ends came to 9 bases. This CDR3 spans 15 amino acids. CDR3 amino acids: CATSRMGSSYNEQFF. In nucleotides, the CDR3 is TGTGCCACCAGCAGGATGGGCAGCTCCTACAATGAGCAGTTCTTC.

The chain joins TRBV7-9 to TRBJ1-3; 8 bases are a match to TRBD1. V lost 5 bases, J lost 0 bases, and 15 bases stayed unmatched. CDR3 length: 19 residues. Germline lookup yields CDR1 SEHNR and CDR2 FQNEAQ (reference sequence). Here the CDR3 reads CASSPIAGTGGHSGNTIYF. CDR3 nucleotides: TGTGCCAGCAGCCCCATAGCTGGGACAGGCGGTCACTCTGGAAACACCATATATTTT.

The V call is TRBV29-1, the J call TRBJ2-7, with 10 bases matching TRBD2. CDR1 and CDR2 (germline): SQVTM, ANQGSEA. Trimming cost V 4 bases and J 4 bases; bases outside gene matches: 7. This CDR3 has 14 residues. The CDR3 sequence: CSVVGAGGLYEQYF. Here the CDR3 DNA reads TGCAGCGTTGTGGGAGCGGGGGGGCTGTACGAGCAGTACTTC.

The rearrangement joins TRBV7-9 to TRBJ1-4; a weak D match, TRBD1 (6 bases). Per germline, CDR1 SEHNR and CDR2 FQNEAQ (reference sequence). Trimming shortened V by 8 bases and J by 5 bases, and 12 bases separated the two germline ends. This CDR3 has 13 amino acids. The DNA of the CDR3 is TGTGCCAGCGGGGGCTATGAAAATGAAAAACTGTTTTTT. Its protein product is CASGGYENEKLFF. Supplemented by reference TRBV7-9 and TRBJ1-4, the full variable domain reads DTGVSQNPRHKITKRGQNVTFRCDPISEHNRLYWYRQTLGQGPEFLTYFQNEAQLEKSRLLSDRFSAERPKGSFSTLEIQRTEQGDSAMYLCASGGYENEKLFFGSGTQLSVL.

The genes are TRBV6-5 and TRBJ1-2; a weak D match, TRBD1 (6 bases). V was trimmed by 2 bases and J by 6 bases, leaving 16 bases between them. The CDR3 contains 15 residues. The germline V gene has CDR1 MNHEY and CDR2 SVGAGI. In DNA form, the CDR3 reads TGTGCCAGCAGTTACGCTGCGGGAGGGGGGGATGGCTACACCTTC. This encodes CASSYAAGGGDGYTF.

The gene calls are TRBV2 and TRBJ2-5; 7 bases fit TRBD1. The CDR3 extends over 15 amino acids. In germline, CDR1 is SNHLY, CDR2 FYNNEI. With V trimmed by 8 bases and J by 1 base, 10 bases remained unmatched. The CDR3 reads CASQRTGTAQETQYF. The CDR3 nucleotides are TGTGCCAGCCAAAGAACCGGGACAGCCCAAGAGACCCAGTACTTC.

This clone was recorded only once. This CDR3 is CASSTGTGGREQYV. Here the CDR3 DNA reads TGTGCCAGCAGCACCGGGACAGGGGGTCGGGAGCAGTACGTC. The gene calls are TRBV28 and TRBJ2-7; TRBD1 matches at 11 bases. V was clipped by 6 bases and J by 7 bases; unmatched bases: 8. The CDR3 covers 14 residues. CDR1 MDHEN and CDR2 SYDVKM come from the germline V gene.

The table lists this clone with a few counts. V gene TRBV7-8 combines with J gene TRBJ2-5; D is possibly TRBD2 (6 bases). This CDR3 is built from 13 residues. With 4 bases removed from V and 2 bases from J, the gap between germline ends came to 8 bases. Per germline, CDR1 SGHVS and CDR2 FQNEAQ. Here the CDR3 reads CASSWDFQETQYF. CDR3 DNA sequence: TGTGCCAGCAGCTGGGACTTTCAAGAGACCCAGTACTTC. The entire variable domain, with the rest obtained from reference TRBV7-8 and TRBJ2-5, is as follows: GAGVSQSPRYKVAKRGQDVALRCDPISGHVSLFWYQQALGQGPEFLTYFQNEAQLDKSGLPSDRFFAERPEGSVSTLKIQRTQQEDSAVYLCASSWDFQETQYFGPGTRLLVL.

The J gene is TRBJ2-5, the V gene TRBV5-1, with 8 bases matching TRBD1. V was pared by 4 bases and J by 4 bases, with 3 bases of the junction left unmatched. CDR3 length: 13 residues. Germline CDR1 is SGHRS and CDR2 is YFSETQ. In DNA form, the CDR3 reads TGCGCCAGCAGCCGCGACAGGGGAGAGACCCAGTACTTC. Amino acids: CASSRDRGETQYF.

V usage is TRBV5-1 and J usage is TRBJ1-2; weak D call: TRBD1 (5 bases). V was cut by 4 bases and J by 10 bases, with 11 bases left in between. Looked up from germline, CDR1 is SGHRS and CDR2 is YFSETQ. The CDR3 spans 11 residues. CDR3 amino acids: CASSGGGLYTF. Here the CDR3 DNA reads TGCGCCAGCAGCGGGGGGGGTCTCTACACCTTC.

The DNA of the CDR3 is TGTGCCAGTAGTGCACAGGGCCGCGAGTATGGCTACACCTTC. Protein product: CASSAQGREYGYTF. The chain uses TRBV19 and TRBJ1-2, with a tentative D call TRBD1 (6 bases). In germline, CDR1 is LNHDA, CDR2 SQIVND (reference sequence). The CDR3 totals 14 residues. Deletions cut 5 bases from V and 5 bases from J, with 15 bases between.

This clone was detected a few times. This CDR3 is also generated by other DNA sequences in the sample. The V call is TRBV5-8, the J call TRBJ2-7; D is unclear. Germline V CDR1 and CDR2: SGHTS, YDEGEE. Trimming stripped 4 bases from V and 0 bases from J, with 5 bases between. The length of the CDR3 is 12 residues. The DNA for the CDR3 is TGTGCCAGCAGCCCGGACTCCTACGAGCAGTACGTC. Translation: CASSPDSYEQYV.

V gene TRBV9 combines with J gene TRBJ2-7; 9 bases fit TRBD1. V lost 3 bases and J lost 3; bases outside the gene matches: 4. This CDR3 is 14 amino acids long. Germline CDR1 SGDLS, CDR2 YYNGEE. CDR3 sequence: CASSERTGVYEQYF. CDR3 coding DNA: TGTGCCAGCAGCGAGCGGACAGGGGTCTACGAGCAGTACTTC.

The chain employs TRBV7-2 and TRBJ1-6, with D possibly matching TRBD1 (6 bases). This CDR3 region has 15 residues. Germline V gene sequence: CDR1 SGHTA, CDR2 FQGNSA. V gave up 5 bases and J gave up 3 bases, with 11 bases separating them. The CDR3 spells CASSQGQIYNSPLHF. CDR3 in DNA: TGTGCCAGCAGCCAAGGACAGATCTATAATTCACCCCTCCACTTT.

The V call is TRBV9, the J call TRBJ1-5, with D perhaps TRBD1 (6 bases). The V and J ends lost 1 base and 2 bases respectively, with 16 bases between them. The CDR3 totals 17 residues. Germline V CDR1 and CDR2: SGDLS, YYNGEE. Here the CDR3 DNA reads TGTGCCAGCAGCGTAAAGGGGGGGCGTGGAGGCAATCAGCCCCAGCATTTT. This gives the protein CASSVKGGRGGNQPQHF.

This clone was detected a few times. J is TRBJ2-1 and V is TRBV6-6; possibly TRBD2 for D (5 bases). The CDR3 contains 15 residues. Per the germline V gene, CDR1 is MNHNY and CDR2 is SVGAGI (reference sequence). Trimming removed 3 bases at V and 3 bases at J, with 12 bases between. In nucleotides, the CDR3 is TGTGCCAGCAGTTATATCTACGAGGGCTACAATGAGCAGTTCTTC. Residues: CASSYIYEGYNEQFF.

The genes are TRBV14 and TRBJ2-5; TRBD1 matches 7 bases. The CDR3 sequence is 14 residues long. J gave up 3 bases and V 3 bases, and 4 bases lay outside the gene matches. The germline V gene has CDR1 SGHDN and CDR2 FVKESK. For the CDR3, the DNA is TGTGCCAGCAGCCACCTCGACAGGGAAGAGACCCAGTACTTC. Its translation: CASSHLDREETQYF.

In DNA form, the CDR3 reads TGTGCCAGCAGCCCCCGCGTGAGCGGGAGGAACACCGGGGAGCTGTTTTTT. Translating it yields CASSPRVSGRNTGELFF. The V call is TRBV7-2, the J call TRBJ2-2; 8 bases are a match to TRBD2. V lost 5 bases to trimming and J lost 1 base; unmatched junction nucleotides: 9. The CDR3 has 17 residues. Per the germline V gene, CDR1 is SGHTA and CDR2 is FQGNSA. The full variable domain, completed using reference TRBV7-2 and TRBJ2-2, is GAGVSQSPSNKVTEKGKDVELRCDPISGHTALYWYRQSLGQGLEFLIYFQGNSAPDKSGLPSDRFSAERTGGSVSTLTIQRTQQEDSAVYLCASSPRVSGRNTGELFFGEGSRLTVL.

The chain is built from TRBV7-9 and TRBJ1-6; D ambiguous. This CDR3 comprises 14 residues. Germline CDR1 SEHNR, CDR2 FQNEAQ (reference sequence). Deletions cut 5 bases from V and 8 bases from J, with 13 bases between. Written as DNA, the CDR3 is TGTGCCAGCAGCCCCGACAACTTTCATTCACCCCTCCACTTT. It codes for CASSPDNFHSPLHF.

The chain uses TRBV2 and TRBJ1-1; 7 nucleotides match TRBD1. The V gene's germline CDR1 is SNHLY and CDR2 FYNNEI. The CDR3 has 14 amino acids. V trimming: 4 bases; J trimming: 7 bases; junction bases outside the gene matches: 9. The CDR3 reads CASSAPTGDGEAFF. Written as DNA, the CDR3 is TGTGCCAGCAGTGCCCCTACAGGGGACGGTGAAGCTTTCTTT. Using reference TRBV2 and TRBJ1-1 for the parts outside the CDR3, the full variable domain is EPEVTQTPSHQVTQMGQEVILRCVPISNHLYFYWYRQILGQKVEFLVSFYNNEISEKSEIFDDQFSVERPDGSNFTLKIRSTKLEDSAMYFCASSAPTGDGEAFFGQGTRLTVV.

The chain employs TRBV28 and TRBJ2-7; D is undetermined. The V and J ends lost 2 bases and 3 bases respectively, with 8 bases between them. Germline-derived CDR1 and CDR2 are MDHEN and SYDVKM. This CDR3 contains 13 residues. The CDR3 nucleotides read TGTGCCAGCAGTTTAGGGCAGAGCTACGAGCAGTACGTC. Protein: CASSLGQSYEQYV.

The chain combines TRBV5-1 with TRBJ1-1; D is possibly TRBD1 (6 bases). Germline V lookup: CDR1 SGHRS, CDR2 YFSETQ. The CDR3 has 15 residues. V was shortened by 4 bases and J by 3 bases, with 16 bases between the two germline ends. CDR3 amino acids: CASSKRQDSHTEAFF. The CDR3 nucleotides are TGCGCCAGCAGCAAGAGACAGGATAGTCACACTGAAGCTTTCTTT.

This clone was seen a few times. The rearrangement uses TRBV4-1 and TRBJ1-5; 11 nucleotides agree with TRBD1. The CDR3 extends over 15 amino acids. J was trimmed by 9 bases and V by 3 bases; bases with no gene match: 7. From germline, CDR1 is MGHRA and CDR2 YSYEKL. The CDR3 here is CASSQPGQGVMPQHF. The CDR3 region has the DNA TGCGCCAGCAGCCAGCCGGGACAGGGGGTGATGCCCCAGCATTTT.

V gene TRBV19 combines with J gene TRBJ2-3, with 10 bases fitting TRBD2. The CDR3 is 16 residues long. In germline, CDR1 is LNHDA, CDR2 SQIVND (reference sequence). J gave up 7 bases and V 0 bases, and 7 bases lay outside the gene matches. The CDR3, as DNA: TGTGCCAGTAGTATAGATGGGCTAGCGGGGGATTATACGCAGTATTTT. This translates into CASSIDGLAGDYTQYF.

V is TRBV28 and J is TRBJ1-2, with 9 bases identical to TRBD1. Germline V CDR1 and CDR2: MDHEN, SYDVKM. CDR3 size: 13 residues. V was pared by 2 bases and J by 8 bases, with 3 bases of the junction left unmatched. The CDR3 region is CASSLNRGRGYTF. The DNA of the CDR3 is TGTGCCAGCAGTTTAAACAGGGGGCGAGGCTACACCTTC.